A single sample is the source of the 30 T cell receptor beta chains below, sequenced in a study of T cells in localized non-small cell lung cancer (dated by TCRdb to 2019 to 2021). The receptor library was made with the immunoSEQ multiplex PCR assay. TCRdb mirrors the immuneACCESS table, restricted to in-frame sequences. Some clones are absent from its copies; in checked studies, under half trace to an unresolved V gene, and the reason for the others is unknown. The table for this sample lists under 150,000 clones; 89% of them were counted only once. Over 1.5% of the sample is held by the ten biggest clonotypes. The material sequenced was peripheral blood, taken before any cancer treatment. These TCRs come from a female donor aged 60 or older with stage I lung adenocarcinoma.

The V and J genes are TRBV29-1 and TRBJ1-2; 11 bases fit TRBD1. Germline CDR1 SQVTM, CDR2 ANQGSEA. The CDR3 length is 13 residues. Germline trimming cut 8 bases from V and 4 bases from J; bases unmatched to any gene: 6. The CDR3 DNA reads TGCAGCATAGGGACAGGGGGGGTCTATGGCTACACCTTC. Protein: CSIGTGGVYGYTF.

In DNA form, the CDR3 reads TGTGCCAGCAGTTCAGGACCTTACGAGCAGTACTTC. Encoded protein: CASSSGPYEQYF. V gene TRBV28 combines with J gene TRBJ2-7, with D unresolved. V was shortened by 4 bases and J by 4 bases, with 8 bases between the two germline ends. The CDR3 has 12 amino acids. CDR1 is MDHEN and CDR2 is SYDVKM in the germline V gene.

The V call is TRBV28, the J call TRBJ1-3; no clear D gene. Germline V gene data show CDR1 as MDHEN and CDR2 as SYDVKM. The CDR3 extends over 15 amino acids. V was clipped by 10 bases and J by 0 bases, with 16 bases between them. This CDR3 is CATAKTVSSGNTIYF. CDR3 coding DNA: TGTGCCACCGCAAAGACGGTTAGCTCTGGAAACACCATATATTTT.

CDR3 residues: CASSLVRSGYNEQFF. DNA for the CDR3: TGTGCCAGCAGCTTAGTACGTAGCGGTTACAATGAGCAGTTCTTC. The chain employs TRBV7-9 and TRBJ2-1, with D perhaps matching TRBD2 (6 bases). V dropped 1 base and J dropped 4 bases, with 11 bases sitting between them. The CDR3 sequence is 15 residues long. Germline V gene lookup returns CDR1 SEHNR and CDR2 FQNEAQ (reference sequence). The full variable domain, its missing parts supplied by reference TRBV7-9 and TRBJ2-1, is DTGVSQNPRHKITKRGQNVTFRCDPISEHNRLYWYRQTLGQGPEFLTYFQNEAQLEKSRLLSDRFSAERPKGSFSTLEIQRTEQGDSAMYLCASSLVRSGYNEQFFGPGTRLTVL.

This chain links TRBV10-1 with TRBJ2-3; perhaps TRBD2 as D (5 bases). Germline CDR1 reads WNHNN; CDR2 reads SYGVQD (reference sequence). CDR3 size: 12 residues. V shed 3 bases and J shed 9 bases, with 10 bases lying between them. CDR3 bases: TGCGCCAGCAGTGAAACCGGGAACACGCAGTATTTT. It encodes CASSETGNTQYF.

This clone was recorded once. V usage is TRBV18 and J usage is TRBJ2-2; a possible D gene is TRBD1 (5 bases). The ends were cut back, 1 base at V and 0 bases at J, with 12 bases in the middle. This CDR3 spans 17 amino acids. The germline CDR1 and CDR2 sequences are KGHSH and LQKENI. CDR3: CASSPRQGGANTGELFF. DNA of the CDR3: TGTGCCAGCTCACCACGCCAGGGCGGCGCGAACACCGGGGAGCTGTTTTTT.

The chain is built from TRBV7-2 and TRBJ2-7; D possibly corresponds to TRBD1 (5 bases). The CDR3 totals 14 residues. The V and J ends lost 5 bases and 5 bases respectively, with 16 bases between them. The germline V gene encodes CDR1 SGHTA and CDR2 FQGNSA. CDR3: CASSLTQVLNEQYF. The CDR3 coding sequence is TGTGCCAGCAGCCTCACACAGGTATTAAACGAGCAGTACTTC.

The V and J genes are TRBV5-4 and TRBJ1-4; maybe TRBD1 (5 bases). This CDR3 spans 14 amino acids. Germline assignment: CDR1 SGHNT and CDR2 YYREEE (reference sequence). Deletions cut 3 bases from V and 4 bases from J, with 10 bases between. The CDR3, as DNA: TGTGCCAGCAGCTCAACGGGGGTTAATGAAAAACTGTTTTTT. Its translation: CASSSTGVNEKLFF.

V is TRBV28 and J is TRBJ2-7; TRBD1 aligns across 7 bases. Germline V lookup: CDR1 MDHEN, CDR2 SYDVKM. The CDR3 consists of 15 residues. The junction had 9 bases not matched to a gene; V was cut back by 5 bases and J by 2 bases. The CDR3 bases are TGTGCCAGCAGTCCGTACAGGGGCTCGACCTACGAGCAGTACTTC. It yields the protein CASSPYRGSTYEQYF. The entire variable domain, with the rest obtained from reference TRBV28 and TRBJ2-7, is as follows: DVKVTQSSRYLVKRTGEKVFLECVQDMDHENMFWYRQDPGLGLRLIYFSYDVKMKEKGDIPEGYSVSREKKERFSLILESASTNQTSMYLCASSPYRGSTYEQYFGPGTRLTVT.

The CDR3 here is CAIRPGNSMTDTQYF. CDR3 DNA sequence: TGTGCCATTCGTCCGGGAAATAGCATGACAGATACGCAGTATTTT. This chain joins TRBV19 and TRBJ2-3; D is possibly TRBD2 (5 bases). This CDR3 contains 15 residues. The V gene's germline CDR1 is LNHDA and CDR2 SQIVND (reference sequence). V was shortened by 10 bases and J by 3 bases, with 20 bases between the two germline ends.

This chain connects TRBV5-4 to TRBJ2-1, with TRBD1 matching over 8 bases. The CDR3 extends over 14 amino acids. The germline V gene has CDR1 SGHNT and CDR2 YYREEE (reference sequence). The junction had 5 bases not matched to a gene; V was cut back by 4 bases and J by 5 bases. The CDR3 is CASSPQGGDNEQFF. DNA of the CDR3: TGTGCCAGCAGCCCACAGGGGGGAGACAATGAGCAGTTCTTC.

This clone was seen a few times. The gene calls are TRBV18 and TRBJ2-5; D may be TRBD2 (5 bases). This CDR3 has 16 amino acids. CDR1 and CDR2 from the germline V gene are KGHSH and LQKENI. The ends were cut back, 0 bases at V and 2 bases at J, with 13 bases in the middle. CDR3 sequence reads: CASSPPDRLLQETQYF. CDR3 nucleotide sequence: TGTGCCAGCTCACCACCAGATCGACTACTTCAAGAGACCCAGTACTTC.

This clone is a singleton in its sample. The chain uses TRBV5-3 and TRBJ1-5, with a possible D match to TRBD1 (5 bases). TRBV5-3 is marked as an open reading frame, function uncertain. The ends were cut back, 0 bases at V and 0 bases at J, with 22 bases in the middle. The CDR3 is 20 residues long. CDR3 loop: CARSLGDEERGEYSNQPQHF. The CDR3, as DNA: TGTGCCAGAAGCTTGGGGGACGAGGAAAGGGGAGAGTATAGCAATCAGCCCCAGCATTTT.

The chain has TRBV28 and TRBJ2-2; D is unresolved. CDR1 and CDR2 (germline): MDHEN, SYDVKM. There are 16 residues in the CDR3. V was shortened by 6 bases and J by 3 bases, with 17 bases between the two germline ends. The CDR3 loop reads CASSRSRAIHTGELFF. The CDR3 DNA sequence: TGTGCCAGCAGCCGGTCCCGGGCCATACACACCGGGGAGCTGTTTTTT.

The chain links TRBV5-1 to TRBJ2-3, with a weak D call TRBD2 (6 bases). With 3 bases removed from V and 4 bases from J, the gap between germline ends came to 18 bases. The CDR3 sequence is 16 residues long. Germline loops: CDR1 SGHRS, CDR2 YFSETQ. CDR3 residues: CASSSQRVWAPDTQYF. CDR3 sequence (DNA): TGCGCCAGCAGCTCCCAGCGGGTGTGGGCGCCAGATACGCAGTATTTT.

The V call is TRBV10-3, the J call TRBJ2-7, with TRBD2 matching 13 bases. V lost 11 bases to trimming and J lost 7 bases; unmatched junction nucleotides: 8. Germline assignment: CDR1 ENHRY and CDR2 SYGVKD. The CDR3 totals 13 residues. The CDR3 is CAARTSGRGEQYF. CDR3 DNA sequence: TGTGCCGCCAGGACTAGCGGGAGAGGTGAGCAGTACTTC.

This rearrangement joins TRBV7-6 to TRBJ2-1, with D maybe TRBD1 (5 bases). V was cut by 2 bases and J by 15 bases, with 14 bases left in between. CDR3 length: 12 residues. Per the germline V gene, CDR1 is SGHVS and CDR2 is FNYEAQ. This chain's CDR3 is CASSLTFSGLFF. The CDR3 DNA follows: TGTGCCAGCAGCTTAACTTTTTCAGGGCTGTTCTTC.

V and J are TRBV4-1 and TRBJ2-1, with 11 bases fitting TRBD2. The CDR3 has 14 residues. The V segment lost 7 bases and the J segment 4 bases; nucleotides outside the gene matches: 3. The germline gives CDR1 MGHRA, CDR2 YSYEKL. CDR3 in amino acids: CASNRLAGYNEQFF. CDR3 DNA: TGCGCCAGCAACAGACTAGCGGGATACAATGAGCAGTTCTTC.

The rearrangement joins TRBV7-2 to TRBJ1-2; D ambiguous. Germline CDR1 and CDR2: SGHTA and FQGNSA. The CDR3 consists of 14 residues. Trimming stripped 1 base from V and 2 bases from J, with 8 bases between. In nucleotides, the CDR3 is TGTGCCAGCAGCTTAGGTCCCTTAAACTATGGCTACACCTTC. This sequence encodes CASSLGPLNYGYTF.

The chain is built from TRBV10-3 and TRBJ2-1; TRBD2 matches 7 bases. Unmatched junction bases numbered 6, after V lost 3 bases and J lost 4 bases. The germline V gene has CDR1 ENHRY and CDR2 SYGVKD. The CDR3 covers 15 residues. CDR3 loop: CAISDWAGAYNEQFF. In DNA, the CDR3 is TGTGCCATCAGTGATTGGGCGGGAGCGTACAATGAGCAGTTCTTC.

The rearrangement links TRBV7-3 to TRBJ2-3; 8 nucleotides align to TRBD2. CDR3 length equals 17 residues. V gave up 1 base and J gave up 1 base; unmatched junction bases: 7. Germline-derived CDR1 and CDR2 are SGHTA and FQGTGA. CDR3 in amino acids: CASSLIGTSGRTDTQYF. DNA for the CDR3: TGTGCCAGCAGCTTAATAGGAACTAGCGGTCGCACAGATACGCAGTATTTT.

This chain connects TRBV6-6 to TRBJ1-5; 7 bases are shared with TRBD1. The V segment lost 0 bases and the J segment 4 bases; nucleotides outside the gene matches: 6. Germline V gene lookup returns CDR1 MNHNY and CDR2 SVGAGI (reference sequence). The length of the CDR3 is 16 residues. The CDR3 DNA reads as TGTGCCAGCAGTTACTCTAATGACAGGGAAAATCAGCCCCAGCATTTT. Translation: CASSYSNDRENQPQHF.

This chain joins TRBV11-3 and TRBJ2-2; D is perhaps TRBD1 or TRBD2 (5 bases each). Trimming pared 5 bases from V and 5 bases from J, leaving 15 bases between. The CDR3 sequence is 15 residues long. Germline V gene lookup returns CDR1 SGHNT and CDR2 YENEEA. CDR3 in DNA: TGTGCCAGCAGCCCGGGACCCGATAGTACCGGGGAGCTGTTTTTT. It translates to CASSPGPDSTGELFF.

The chain has TRBV28 and TRBJ1-2; 9 bases line up with TRBD1. V was clipped by 5 bases and J by 2 bases; unmatched bases: 6. Germline assignment: CDR1 MDHEN and CDR2 SYDVKM. The CDR3 extends over 15 amino acids. The DNA for the CDR3 is TGTGCCAGCAGTACGGGACAGGGAGCGAACTATGGCTACACCTTC. Its translation: CASSTGQGANYGYTF.

J is TRBJ1-5 and V is TRBV2; D gene ambiguous. The germline V and J ends were trimmed by 6 bases and 8 bases, with 11 bases remaining between them. Germline V CDR1 and CDR2: SNHLY, FYNNEI. The CDR3 runs 12 residues. Here the CDR3 reads CASRRIGKPQHF. CDR3 in DNA: TGTGCCAGCAGAAGGATCGGAAAGCCCCAGCATTTT.

V and J are TRBV28 and TRBJ1-5, with TRBD1 as a possible D gene (5 bases). CDR1 is MDHEN, CDR2 SYDVKM, per germline. The CDR3 runs to 13 residues. V lost 8 bases to trimming and J lost 0 bases, with 8 bases between them. CDR3: CASGTHSNQPQHF. The CDR3 bases are TGTGCCAGCGGGACCCATAGCAATCAGCCCCAGCATTTT.

A word on this clone: At one boundary the junction diverges from the germline segment, which might be a read error. This chain joins TRBV27 and TRBJ2-1, with 14 bases identical to TRBD2. This CDR3 region has 13 residues. CDR1 MNHEY and CDR2 SMNVEV come from the germline V gene (reference sequence). This CDR3 reads CASSSGLAGGRIF. The CDR3 bases are TGTGCCAGCAGTTCTGGACTAGCGGGAGGAAGGATCTTC.

V gene TRBV9 combines with J gene TRBJ1-3; 8 bases are shared with TRBD1. With 3 bases clipped from V and 2 bases from J, the junction kept 13 bases outside the gene matches. Germline CDR1 reads SGDLS; CDR2 reads YYNGEE. This CDR3 comprises 18 residues. This CDR3 reads CASSARQGPGKAGNTIYF. The CDR3 DNA reads as TGTGCCAGCAGCGCTAGACAGGGGCCGGGGAAGGCTGGAAACACCATATATTTT.

In DNA form, the CDR3 reads TGTGCCAGCAGCGTTGAGGGAATTGGGACCGGGGAGCTGTTTTTT. Encoded protein: CASSVEGIGTGELFF. This sequence joins TRBV11-2 and TRBJ2-2; tentatively, D is TRBD2 (5 bases). The V gene's germline CDR1 is SGHAT and CDR2 FQNNGV. The CDR3 consists of 15 residues. V was cut by 5 bases and J by 5 bases, with 15 bases left in between. Looking up the rest from reference TRBV11-2 and TRBJ2-2 gives the full variable domain: EAGVAQSPRYKIIEKRQSVAFWCNPISGHATLYWYQQILGQGPKLLIQFQNNGVVDDSQLPKDRFSAERLKGVDSTLKIQPAKLEDSAVYLCASSVEGIGTGELFFGEGSRLTVL.

The chain links TRBV7-8 to TRBJ1-1, with D unclear. This CDR3 has 13 amino acids. The V and J ends lost 9 bases and 0 bases respectively, with 11 bases between them. The V gene's germline CDR1 is SGHVS and CDR2 FQNEAQ. The CDR3 sequence: CASSVDVNTEAFF. As DNA, the CDR3 is TGTGCCAGTTCAGTGGATGTGAACACTGAAGCTTTCTTT. Supplemented by reference TRBV7-8 and TRBJ1-1, the full variable domain reads GAGVSQSPRYKVAKRGQDVALRCDPISGHVSLFWYQQALGQGPEFLTYFQNEAQLDKSGLPSDRFFAERPEGSVSTLKIQRTQQEDSAVYLCASSVDVNTEAFFGQGTRLTVV.